This is a list of T cell receptor beta chains from one sample in a study of human T cells and chemical hapten exposure. TCRdb re-called the RACE reads with MiXCR, one entry per CDR3 protein. The sample gives 85,000 or so distinct CDR3 sequences, about 10% of which show up once; around 4% is in the top ten. The material was whole blood, obtained in connection with sensitization to the hapten diphenylcyclopropenone (DPC). Receptor source: a woman between 45 and 65 years old with alopecia areata. Some clones in this sample may be carry-over from other donors' samples. CDR3s include the opening cysteine and the closing phenylalanine or tryptophan.

V gene: TRBV2
CDR3 protein: CASSVRTEAFF

V gene: TRBV3-1
CDR3 protein: CASSQERREKFGETQYF

V gene: TRBV6-6
CDR3 protein: CASSFGTGAPYEQYF

V gene: TRBV7-8
CDR3 protein: CASSLASIANTGELFF

V gene: TRBV7-3
CDR3 protein: CASSRTSTDTQYF

V gene: TRBV4-3
CDR3 protein: CASSQNPGLAGELNTGELFF

V gene: TRBV12-3/TRBV12-4
CDR3 protein: CASSSRGLGTDTQYF

V gene: TRBV27
CDR3 protein: CASSLNQQSHNTIYF

V gene: TRBV7-7
CDR3 protein: CASSLVESTEAFF

V gene: TRBV5-1
CDR3 protein: CASSSLTANYGYTF

V gene: TRBV6-1
CDR3 protein: CASSRQDYGYTF

V gene: TRBV20-1
CDR3 protein: CSARGTLYSPLHF

V gene: TRBV29-1
CDR3 protein: CSVVEGTYEQYF

V gene: TRBV12-3/TRBV12-4
CDR3 protein: CASSTGDVGELFF

V gene: TRBV6-2/TRBV6-3
CDR3 protein: CASSSGQPGVAQHF